These 22 T cell receptor beta chains were sequenced from one sample in a study of molecular identifiers for immune sequencing clone quantification. TCRdb ran MiXCR on the PCR reads and lists one entry per CDR3 protein. The sample holds 50,000 to 75,000 distinct CDR3 sequences, about a fifth seen once. The sequencing sample was made of naive CD8+ T cells from blood, with Jurkat cell RNA spiked in. This sample's subset: FACS-sorted CD8+CD4-CCR7+CD45RA+ naive T cells. The receptors originated from a human donor in good health. Some libraries in this study had Jurkat cell RNA spiked in.

Ten or more counts support this clonotype. CDR3 protein: CASSRDRGLAGGYLWDTQYF. DNA for the CDR3: TGTGCCAGCAGCCGGGACAGGGGCCTAGCGGGAGGCTACTTGTGGGATACGCAGTATTTT. The chain combines TRBV7-9 with TRBJ2-3, with a tentative D call TRBD2 (11 bases). Germline CDR1 and CDR2: SEHNR and FQNEAQ (reference sequence). The length of the CDR3 is 20 residues. V was cut by 5 bases and J by 6 bases, with 33 bases left in between.

V and J are TRBV12-3 or TRBV12-4 and TRBJ1-2; no definite D call. This CDR3 is 12 amino acids long. V lost 8 bases to trimming and J lost 3 bases, with 10 bases between them. The CDR3 DNA sequence: TGTGCCAGCCCCAGGAACCACTATGGCTACACCTTC. Translated, it gives CASPRNHYGYTF.

This clonotype has ten or more counts. The rearrangement links TRBV19 to TRBJ2-7; weak D call: TRBD1 (6 bases). CDR3 size: 10 residues. Germline V gives CDR1 LNHDA, CDR2 SQIVND (reference sequence). Trimming shortened V by 10 bases and J by 6 bases, and 10 bases separated the two germline ends. The CDR3 reads CATQGAEQYF. The CDR3 DNA follows: TGTGCCACACAGGGTGCCGAGCAGTACTTC.

This clonotype was counted between two and nine times. The V call is TRBV20-1, the J call TRBJ1-5, with 7 positions matching TRBD1. J was trimmed by 0 bases and V by 3 bases; bases with no gene match: 11. Germline V gene sequence: CDR1 DFQATT, CDR2 SNEGSKA (reference sequence). There are 17 residues in the CDR3. CDR3 bases: TGCAGTGCTAGGGGGAGACAGGGCGGTGATAGCAATCAGCCCCAGCATTTT. As protein: CSARGRQGGDSNQPQHF.

This clonotype has a count of ten or more. The rearrangement links TRBV27 to TRBJ1-5; D is unresolved. Germline V gene data show CDR1 as MNHEY and CDR2 as SMNVEV (reference sequence). The CDR3 extends over 17 amino acids. Trimming removed 6 bases at V and 0 bases at J, with 18 bases between. This CDR3 is CASSASKTLYSNQPQHF. The CDR3 coding sequence is TGTGCCAGCAGCGCGTCCAAAACACTGTATAGCAATCAGCCCCAGCATTTT.

This chain connects TRBV24-1 to TRBJ2-7; possible D gene TRBD2, 6 bases. The CDR3 sequence is 14 residues long. CDR1 and CDR2 (germline): KGHDR, SFDVKD. Trimming cost V 4 bases and J 7 bases, with 16 bases left between them. The CDR3 region is CATSEARGWREQYF. In nucleotides, the CDR3 is TGTGCCACCAGTGAAGCGCGGGGCTGGCGAGAGCAGTACTTC.

In this sample, this clonotype turned up many times. The chain combines TRBV7-9 with TRBJ2-7; D not resolved. This CDR3 contains 14 residues. V was trimmed by 5 bases and J by 3 bases, leaving 14 bases between them. In germline, CDR1 is SEHNR, CDR2 FQNEAQ (reference sequence). In nucleotides, the CDR3 is TGTGCCAGCAGCCCGAGAAACGTCGACTACGAGCAGTACTTC. Its protein product is CASSPRNVDYEQYF.

Ten or more counts support this clonotype. The V and J genes are TRBV7-9 and TRBJ2-4; the D is unclear. The germline V gene encodes CDR1 SEHNR and CDR2 FQNEAQ (reference sequence). The V gene lost 4 bases and the J gene lost 5 bases, with 6 bases spanning the gap. The CDR3 consists of 12 residues. CDR3 DNA sequence: TGTGCCAGCAGCTCAACCGAAAACATTCAGTACTTC. This encodes CASSSTENIQYF.

This clonotype appeared a few times. The gene calls are TRBV11-2 and TRBJ1-1; 7 bases are shared with TRBD1. Germline values: CDR1 SGHAT, CDR2 FQNNGV. Losses at the gene ends were 4 bases for V and 4 bases for J; bases not matched to a gene: 12. This CDR3 has 16 residues. The CDR3 here is CASSSGGPGWGTEAFF. CDR3 sequence (DNA): TGTGCCAGCAGCTCAGGGGGACCCGGGTGGGGCACTGAAGCTTTCTTT.

This clonotype was detected many times. V is TRBV4-1 and J is TRBJ2-5; 12 nucleotides line up with TRBD2. The CDR3 consists of 16 residues. Losses at the gene ends were 2 bases for V and 1 base for J; bases not matched to a gene: 2. In germline, CDR1 is MGHRA, CDR2 YSYEKL. The CDR3 DNA reads TGCGCCAGCAGCCAAAGGACTAGCGGGACCCAAGAGACCCAGTACTTC. Protein product: CASSQRTSGTQETQYF.

This clonotype was counted ten times or more. The chain is built from TRBV30 and TRBJ2-1, with D unclear. Germline V lookup: CDR1 GTSNPN, CDR2 SVGIG (reference sequence). Trimming pared 0 bases from V and 6 bases from J, leaving 9 bases between. The CDR3 consists of 13 residues. CDR3 nucleotides: TGTGCCTGGAGTGTAATGGACGCCAATGAGCAGTTCTTC. Its protein product is CAWSVMDANEQFF.

This clonotype was detected ten times or more. The V call is TRBV11-2, the J call TRBJ1-1, with D perhaps matching TRBD1 (6 bases). This CDR3 comprises 15 residues. Germline assignment: CDR1 SGHAT and CDR2 FQNNGV. V lost 5 bases, J lost 6 bases, and 19 bases lay in between. In DNA form, the CDR3 reads TGTGCCAGCAGCCGGATCCCAGGGGCTACGGCTGAAGCTTTCTTT. Its translation: CASSRIPGATAEAFF. The full variable domain, its missing parts supplied by reference TRBV11-2 and TRBJ1-1, is EAGVAQSPRYKIIEKRQSVAFWCNPISGHATLYWYQQILGQGPKLLIQFQNNGVVDDSQLPKDRFSAERLKGVDSTLKIQPAKLEDSAVYLCASSRIPGATAEAFFGQGTRLTVV.

This clonotype occurred a few times. The chain joins TRBV29-1 to TRBJ2-7; 7 positions match TRBD1. The V segment lost 3 bases and the J segment 1 base; nucleotides outside the gene matches: 12. Germline CDR1 is SQVTM and CDR2 is ANQGSEA. This CDR3 spans 16 amino acids. In DNA, the CDR3 is TGCAGCGTTGAGGGGGCCGAGACAGGGAATTCCTACGAGCAGTACTTC. It codes for CSVEGAETGNSYEQYF.

V gene TRBV4-1 combines with J gene TRBJ2-7; D perhaps matches TRBD2 (6 bases). Germline-derived CDR1 and CDR2 are MGHRA and YSYEKL. The CDR3 totals 14 residues. V lost 4 bases and J 0 bases, leaving 10 bases between the germline ends. The CDR3 spells CASSPRDFSYEQYF. CDR3 nucleotide sequence: TGCGCCAGCAGCCCCCGGGACTTCTCCTACGAGCAGTACTTC.

Many counts were recorded for this clonotype. The chain carries TRBV27 and TRBJ1-2; a weak D match, TRBD1 (6 bases). V was cut by 3 bases and J by 3 bases, with 8 bases left in between. Germline CDR1 is MNHEY and CDR2 is SMNVEV (reference sequence). CDR3 length equals 13 residues. The CDR3 loop reads CASSFAGDYGYTF. In nucleotides, the CDR3 is TGTGCCAGCAGTTTTGCAGGGGACTATGGCTACACCTTC.

This clonotype has at least ten counts. DNA for the CDR3: TGTGCCAGCAGACCACAGGGGATAAATCAGCCCCAGCATTTT. It encodes CASRPQGINQPQHF. This chain links TRBV27 with TRBJ1-5, with 7 bases fitting TRBD1. V lost 6 bases, J lost 4 bases, and 6 bases stayed unmatched. The CDR3 spans 14 residues. Germline V gene lookup returns CDR1 MNHEY and CDR2 SMNVEV (reference sequence).

This clonotype was seen repeatedly, ten times or more. The CDR3: CASSERMPYEQYF. CDR3 DNA: TGTGCCAGCAGTGAAAGGATGCCCTACGAGCAGTACTTC. The V gene is TRBV6-1, the J gene TRBJ2-7; D uncertain. Germline V gene sequence: CDR1 MNHNS, CDR2 SASEGT. The CDR3 sequence is 13 residues long. V gave up 2 bases and J gave up 2 bases, with 7 bases separating them.

This clonotype is termed medium-sized. This chain links TRBV29-1 with TRBJ2-3, with 8 bases aligning to TRBD2. V was clipped by 4 bases and J by 0 bases; unmatched bases: 6. The CDR3 loop spans 15 amino acids. The germline V gene encodes CDR1 SQVTM and CDR2 ANQGSEA. The CDR3 sequence: CSVARASGSTDTQYF. CDR3 nucleotides: TGCAGCGTTGCCAGGGCTAGCGGGAGCACAGATACGCAGTATTTT.

Worth noting for this clonotype: A clone one base away is much larger, so this may be a read error. This rearrangement joins TRBV19 to TRBJ1-5, with 7 bases fitting TRBD1. The V gene's germline CDR1 is LNHDA and CDR2 SQIVND (reference sequence). This CDR3 region has 16 residues. The CDR3 reads CARSNYGGTDNQPQHF. CDR3 nucleotides: TGTGCCAGAAGTAACTATGGAGGGACAGACAATCAGCCCCAGCATTTT.

Turning to this clonotype: This may be a read error, as it is one base from a much larger clone. This rearrangement joins TRBV7-6 to TRBJ2-7; a possible D gene is TRBD2 (6 bases). Germline CDR1 is SGHVS and CDR2 is FNYEAQ. Trimming stripped 5 bases from V and 3 bases from J, with 11 bases between. The CDR3 contains 13 residues. CDR3 bases: TGTGCCAGCAGCCCCGCGCGGGGCTACGAGCAGTACTTC. As protein: CASSPARGYEQYF. Complete variable domain (other parts from reference TRBV7-6 and TRBJ2-7): GAGVSQSPRYKVTKRGQDVALRCDPISGHVSLYWYRQALGQGPEFLTYFNYEAQQDKSGLPNDRFSAERPEGSISTLTIQRTEQRDSAMYRCASSPARGYEQYFGPGTRLTVT.

There are many counts of this clonotype. The chain carries TRBV7-9 and TRBJ2-3, with a possible D match to TRBD2 (6 bases). Trimming took off 0 bases at V and 8 bases at J, with 15 bases between the two ends. The CDR3 length is 15 residues. Per germline, CDR1 SEHNR and CDR2 FQNEAQ (reference sequence). The DNA of the CDR3 is TGTGCCAGCAGCTTAGCGGGAGGAGCCCATGGTACGCAGTATTTT. Translated: CASSLAGGAHGTQYF.

Worth noting for this clonotype: A read error may be the cause here, since a much bigger clone is one base away. Since the CDR3 does not end with the conserved phenylalanine or tryptophan, this likely comes from a read error. V and J are TRBV7-9 and TRBJ1-4; 8 positions match TRBD1. Trimming cost V 5 bases and J 4 bases; bases outside gene matches: 6. CDR3 size: 15 residues. Germline lookup yields CDR1 SEHNR and CDR2 FQNEAQ (reference sequence). DNA for the CDR3: TGTGCCAGCAGCGCCTGGACAGGGAATAATGAAAAACTGTTTCTT. Amino acids: CASSAWTGNNEKLFL.